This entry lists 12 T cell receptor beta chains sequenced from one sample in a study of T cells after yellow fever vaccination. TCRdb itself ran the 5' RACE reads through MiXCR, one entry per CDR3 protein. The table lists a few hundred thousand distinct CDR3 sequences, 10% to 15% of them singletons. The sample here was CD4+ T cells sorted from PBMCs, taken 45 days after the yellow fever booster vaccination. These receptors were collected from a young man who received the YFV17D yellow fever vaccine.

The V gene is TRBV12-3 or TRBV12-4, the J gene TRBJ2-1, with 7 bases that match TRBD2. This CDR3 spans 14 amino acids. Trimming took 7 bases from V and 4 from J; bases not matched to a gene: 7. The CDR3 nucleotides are TGTGCCAGCATTCCTAGCGGAGGATACAATGAGCAGTTCTTC. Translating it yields CASIPSGGYNEQFF.

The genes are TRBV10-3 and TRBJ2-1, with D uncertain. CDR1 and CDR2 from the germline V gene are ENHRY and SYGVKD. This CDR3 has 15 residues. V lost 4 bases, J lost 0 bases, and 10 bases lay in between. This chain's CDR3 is CAISVVVSSYNEQFF. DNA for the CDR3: TGTGCCATCAGTGTGGTGGTCAGCTCCTACAATGAGCAGTTCTTC.

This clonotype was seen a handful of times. CDR3 sequence (DNA): TGTGCCAGCTTCATGGGGGCGCCGACAGATACGCAGTATTTT. It translates to CASFMGAPTDTQYF. The genes are TRBV6-2 or TRBV6-3 and TRBJ2-3; D perhaps matches TRBD1 (6 bases). The CDR3 consists of 14 residues. The V end was cut by 8 bases, the J end by 3 bases, with 15 bases between. The germline CDR1 and CDR2 sequences are MNHEY and SVGEGT.

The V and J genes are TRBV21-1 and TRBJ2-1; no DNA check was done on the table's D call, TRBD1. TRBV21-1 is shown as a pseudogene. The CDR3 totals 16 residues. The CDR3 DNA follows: TGTGCCAGCAGCCGGGAGGGAAAGGGGGCTATGAATGAGCAGTTCTTC. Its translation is CASSREGKGAMNEQFF.

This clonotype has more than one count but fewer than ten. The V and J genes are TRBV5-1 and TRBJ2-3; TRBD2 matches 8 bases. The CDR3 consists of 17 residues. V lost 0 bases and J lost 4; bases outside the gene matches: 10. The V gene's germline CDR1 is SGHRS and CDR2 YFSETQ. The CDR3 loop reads CASSLVGLAGFSDTQYF. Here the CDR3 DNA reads TGCGCCAGCAGCTTGGTTGGTTTAGCGGGGTTTTCAGATACGCAGTATTTT. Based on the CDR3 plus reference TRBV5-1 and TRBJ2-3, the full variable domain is KAGVTQTPRYLIKTRGQQVTLSCSPISGHRSVSWYQQTPGQGLQFLFEYFSETQRNKGNFPGRFSGRQFSNSRSEMNVSTLELGDSALYLCASSLVGLAGFSDTQYFGPGTRLTVL.

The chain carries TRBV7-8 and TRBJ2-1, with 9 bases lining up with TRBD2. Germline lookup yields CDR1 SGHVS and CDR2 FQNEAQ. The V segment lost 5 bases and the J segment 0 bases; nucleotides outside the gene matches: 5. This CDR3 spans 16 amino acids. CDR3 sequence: CASSRETSGSYNEQFF. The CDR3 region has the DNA TGTGCCAGCAGCCGGGAGACTAGCGGCTCCTACAATGAGCAGTTCTTC.

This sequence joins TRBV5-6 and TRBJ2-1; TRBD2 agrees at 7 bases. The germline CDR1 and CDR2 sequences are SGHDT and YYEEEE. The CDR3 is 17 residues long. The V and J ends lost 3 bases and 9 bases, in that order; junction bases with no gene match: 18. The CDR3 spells CASSYRGVGGPSLEQFF. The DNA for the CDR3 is TGTGCCAGCAGCTACCGTGGGGTGGGAGGGCCTTCTCTTGAGCAGTTCTTC.

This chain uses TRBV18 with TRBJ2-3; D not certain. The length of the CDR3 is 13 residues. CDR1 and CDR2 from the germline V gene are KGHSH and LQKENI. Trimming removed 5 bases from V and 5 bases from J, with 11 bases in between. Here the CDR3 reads CASSDHWGDTQYF. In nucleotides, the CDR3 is TGTGCCAGCTCAGATCACTGGGGAGATACGCAGTATTTT.

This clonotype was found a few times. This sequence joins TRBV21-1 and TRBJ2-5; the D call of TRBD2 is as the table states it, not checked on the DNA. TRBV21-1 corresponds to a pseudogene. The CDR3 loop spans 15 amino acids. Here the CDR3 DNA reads TGTGCCAGCAGCATCGGTCTACCGAGCGGGGAGACCCAGTACTTC. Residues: CASSIGLPSGETQYF.

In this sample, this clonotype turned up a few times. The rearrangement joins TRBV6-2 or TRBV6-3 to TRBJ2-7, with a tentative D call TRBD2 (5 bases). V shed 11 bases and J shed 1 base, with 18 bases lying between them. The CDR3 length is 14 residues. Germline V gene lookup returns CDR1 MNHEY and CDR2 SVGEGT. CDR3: CASTTRGGSYEQYF. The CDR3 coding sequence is TGTGCCTCAACCACGAGAGGAGGTTCCTACGAGCAGTACTTC.

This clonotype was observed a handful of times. The CDR3 region is CASIEQGDHEQYF. In DNA, the CDR3 is TGTGCCAGTATTGAGCAGGGAGACCACGAGCAGTACTTC. The V gene is TRBV19, the J gene TRBJ2-7; the D gene could be TRBD1 or TRBD2 (5 bases each). V shed 7 bases and J shed 5 bases, with 15 bases lying between them. Germline values: CDR1 LNHDA, CDR2 SQIVND (reference sequence). This CDR3 contains 13 residues. The complete variable domain, with remaining parts taken from reference TRBV19 and TRBJ2-7, reads DGGITQSPKYLFRKEGQNVTLSCEQNLNHDAMYWYRQDPGQGLRLIYYSQIVNDFQKGDIAEGYSVSREKKESFPLTVTSAQKNPTAFYLCASIEQGDHEQYFGPGTRLTVT.

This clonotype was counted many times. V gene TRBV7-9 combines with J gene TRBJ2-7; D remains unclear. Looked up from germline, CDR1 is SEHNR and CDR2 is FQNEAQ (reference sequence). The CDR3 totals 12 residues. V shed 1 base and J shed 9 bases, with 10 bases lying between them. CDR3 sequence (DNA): TGTGCCAGCAGCTTAGGATTGGAACGGCAGTACTTC. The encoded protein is CASSLGLERQYF.